This T cell receptor beta chain was profiled in a study of T cells in Graves' hyperthyroidism and ophthalmopathy. Study results and caveats: Most thyroid clonotypes with frequency above 0.001 were detected in blood. A median approximately 6.5 months before onset, the model predicted ophthalmopathy.

About this clonotype itself: Antigen specificity is unknown.

In germline, CDR1 is MDHEN, CDR2 SYDVKM. This CDR3 is built from 13 residues. Deletions cut 4 bases from V and 0 bases from J, with 5 bases between. Amplification targeted TCR beta CDR3 regions from RNA transcripts. Researchers ran a first-round RT-PCR on the TCR CDR3 using the HTBI primer set. TCRdb itself ran the multiplex PCR reads through MiXCR, one entry per CDR3 protein. The profile shows fewer than 900,000 distinct CDR3 sequences, about a sixth of them singletons. The sequenced material came from blood. The rearrangement joins TRBV28 to TRBJ2-3; unclear D gene. This sequence was found in a man in his late teens or twenties with Graves' hyperthyroidism. DNA of the CDR3: TGTGCCAGCAGTTATACTAGCACAGATACGCAGTATTTT. It yields the protein CASSYTSTDTQYF.